The 18 T cell receptor beta chains below all came from one sample that was sequenced in a study of cytomegalovirus exposure and HLA in healthy donors. A multiplex PCR was run with 60 Vbeta primers and 13 Jbeta primers. This table comes from immunoSEQ multiplex PCR, and its TCRdb copy is limited to in-frame clones, with some not included. The sample shows roughly 160,000 clones, around four fifths of them seen only once. The material sequenced was PBMCs. All receptors derive from a boy between 2 and 10 years old in good health and CMV-seronegative.

On this clone: Other DNA sequences in this sample translate to the same CDR3. The V gene is TRBV11-2, the J gene TRBJ2-2, with 15 bases matching TRBD2. Germline CDR1 SGHAT, CDR2 FQNNGV. V lost 5 bases, J lost 4 bases, and 8 bases stayed unmatched. The CDR3 runs 18 residues. In DNA, the CDR3 is TGTGCCAGCAGCCGGACAGGGACTAGCGGGGGGCCCACCGGGGAGCTGTTTTTT. This sequence encodes CASSRTGTSGGPTGELFF.

The chain joins TRBV6-6 to TRBJ2-2; a weak D match, TRBD2 (5 bases). Per the germline V gene, CDR1 is MNHNY and CDR2 is SVGAGI (reference sequence). This CDR3 is 13 amino acids long. Trimming took 5 bases from V and 5 from J, leaving 9 bases between them. The CDR3 loop is CASSASGTGELFF. The CDR3 DNA reads as TGTGCCAGCAGTGCCTCGGGGACCGGGGAGCTGTTTTTT.

The chain links TRBV5-5 to TRBJ1-1; D not resolved. Trimming took 2 bases from V and 7 from J, leaving 12 bases between them. CDR3 size: 13 residues. Germline lookup yields CDR1 SGHKS and CDR2 YYEKEE (reference sequence). This CDR3 reads CASSFRHPYEAFF. CDR3 coding DNA: TGTGCCAGCAGCTTCCGACACCCATATGAAGCTTTCTTT.

The chain has TRBV6-6 and TRBJ1-5, with 10 bases that match TRBD1. This CDR3 spans 16 amino acids. Germline V lookup: CDR1 MNHNY, CDR2 SVGAGI (reference sequence). V was clipped by 6 bases and J by 6 bases; unmatched bases: 11. The CDR3 loop is CASRGLGQGRVQPQHF. The CDR3 nucleotides are TGTGCCAGCAGGGGGCTGGGACAGGGGAGAGTTCAGCCCCAGCATTTT.

The rearrangement links TRBV9 to TRBJ1-1; D is possibly TRBD1 (6 bases). In germline, CDR1 is SGDLS, CDR2 YYNGEE. V lost 0 bases and J lost 7, with 7 bases in between. The CDR3 length is 12 residues. The CDR3 loop is CASSVVGGEAFF. The DNA for the CDR3 is TGTGCCAGCAGCGTAGTAGGGGGTGAAGCTTTCTTT.

The chain links TRBV7-9 to TRBJ2-5, with 7 bases identical to TRBD2. Germline loops: CDR1 SEHNR, CDR2 FQNEAQ (reference sequence). V was clipped by 0 bases and J by 5 bases; unmatched bases: 3. The CDR3 length is 14 residues. CDR3 in DNA: TGTGCCAGCAGCTTAGCGCTCGGGGGGGAGACCCAGTACTTC. It yields the protein CASSLALGGETQYF.

The V and J genes are TRBV27 and TRBJ2-1; 11 bases agree with TRBD2. V gave up 7 bases and J gave up 5 bases; unmatched junction bases: 4. Germline-derived CDR1 and CDR2 are MNHEY and SMNVEV (reference sequence). The CDR3 is made up of 14 amino acids. In nucleotides, the CDR3 is TGTGCCAGCAAACCGGGACTAGCGGACAATGAGCAGTTCTTC. As protein: CASKPGLADNEQFF.

The gene calls are TRBV9 and TRBJ2-1; 10 bases are a match to TRBD2. Trimming cost V 3 bases and J 6 bases; bases outside gene matches: 15. Germline V gene lookup returns CDR1 SGDLS and CDR2 YYNGEE. The CDR3 spans 18 residues. The CDR3 here is CASSATWGLAGARNEQFF. CDR3 bases: TGTGCCAGCAGCGCAACCTGGGGGCTAGCGGGGGCCCGCAATGAGCAGTTCTTC.

This chain links TRBV19 with TRBJ1-4; 9 positions agree with TRBD1. Germline assignment: CDR1 LNHDA and CDR2 SQIVND (reference sequence). The length of the CDR3 is 14 residues. J gave up 11 bases and V 7 bases, and 11 bases lay outside the gene matches. CDR3 nucleotides: TGTGCCAGTACGACAGGGGGGCTAATTGGGAAACTGTTTTTT. The encoded protein is CASTTGGLIGKLFF.

The chain employs TRBV5-6 and TRBJ1-1; possibly TRBD1 for D (5 bases). V gave up 5 bases and J gave up 5 bases, with 10 bases separating them. Germline lookup yields CDR1 SGHDT and CDR2 YYEEEE. This CDR3 spans 12 amino acids. The CDR3: CASSWGGTEAFF. The CDR3 coding sequence is TGTGCCAGCAGTTGGGGGGGGACTGAAGCTTTCTTT.

The chain uses TRBV7-9 and TRBJ2-3; TRBD2 is a possible D gene (5 bases). Between the trimmed V and J ends, which lost 2 bases and 1 base, there was a span of 7 bases. From germline, CDR1 is SEHNR and CDR2 FQNEAQ (reference sequence). CDR3 length: 14 residues. The CDR3 reads CASSLRTGTDTQYF. In nucleotides, the CDR3 is TGTGCCAGCAGCTTAAGGACTGGCACAGATACGCAGTATTTT.

About this clone: Germline and junction disagree at one end, which may indicate a read error. The genes are TRBV7-6 and TRBJ2-7; weak D call: TRBD2 (7 bases). The length of the CDR3 is 16 residues. From germline, CDR1 is SGHVS and CDR2 FNYEAQ. The CDR3 nucleotides read TGTGCCAGCAGCTTAGTCCTAGGGGGAGGGCCCTATGAGCAGTACTTC. Protein: CASSLVLGGGPYEQYF.

The chain combines TRBV6-5 with TRBJ1-2; TRBD1 aligns across 8 bases. The germline CDR1 and CDR2 sequences are MNHEY and SVGAGI. With V trimmed by 7 bases and J by 4 bases, 8 bases remained unmatched. CDR3 length equals 14 residues. The CDR3 spells CASNRATGGYGYTF. The CDR3 bases are TGTGCCAGCAATAGGGCAACAGGGGGCTATGGCTACACCTTC.

This clone was seen just once. The chain has TRBV7-9 and TRBJ2-5, with 8 positions matching TRBD2. Germline CDR1 SEHNR, CDR2 FQNEAQ (reference sequence). Germline trimming cut 6 bases from V and 5 bases from J; bases unmatched to any gene: 11. The CDR3 spans 15 residues. CDR3 nucleotide sequence: TGTGCCAGCAGTCCCGGGGGGGACATCCGGGAGACCCAGTACTTC. It is translated as CASSPGGDIRETQYF.

The chain has TRBV15 and TRBJ1-2; no firm D call. Looked up from germline, CDR1 is LNHNV and CDR2 is YYDKDF (reference sequence). V lost 5 bases and J lost 4, with 17 bases in between. This CDR3 is built from 15 residues. The CDR3 spells CATSAFGVSPYGYTF. CDR3 bases: TGTGCCACCAGCGCCTTCGGGGTCTCCCCCTATGGCTACACCTTC.

The chain is built from TRBV7-9 and TRBJ2-7, with D unclear. This CDR3 has 14 residues. Per the germline V gene, CDR1 is SEHNR and CDR2 is FQNEAQ (reference sequence). Trimming took 1 base from V and 5 from J, leaving 12 bases between them. The CDR3, as DNA: TGTGCCAGCAGCTTAGGGCAGGAAGTTGACGAGCAGTACTTC. Protein sequence: CASSLGQEVDEQYF.

The V and J genes are TRBV5-1 and TRBJ2-3; TRBD2 matches 11 bases. Germline V gives CDR1 SGHRS, CDR2 YFSETQ. V gave up 4 bases and J gave up 0 bases; unmatched junction bases: 10. The CDR3 sequence is 18 residues long. The CDR3 coding sequence is TGCGCCAGCAGCCCTGGGACTAGCGGTTCCCTCAGCACAGATACGCAGTATTTT. Protein sequence: CASSPGTSGSLSTDTQYF.

This clone has just a few counts. The chain carries TRBV11-1 and TRBJ1-1; D might be TRBD1 (6 bases). CDR1 and CDR2 (germline): SGHAT, FQDESV (reference sequence). The CDR3 spans 16 residues. V was pared by 6 bases and J by 0 bases, with 17 bases between. The CDR3 sequence is CASSRGGMYMNTEAFF. The CDR3 nucleotides read TGTGCCAGCAGTAGGGGGGGGATGTACATGAACACTGAAGCTTTCTTT.